The T cell receptor beta chain described here comes from a study of human T cells and chemical hapten exposure. About the study: DPC at 2% was the sensitizing agent, placed on 2 cm by 2 cm of upper inner arm skin. General study findings and limits: Expanded TCR sets contained significantly more large CDR3 similarity clusters than controls. Among TCRs, those above 1 in 1000 frequency were unaffected by DPC sensitization.

As handled by the study authors: Counts of TCRs in each sample centred on a median of approximately 96,000 and extended from around 25,000 to 690,000. Each CDR3 protein is one row after TCRdb ran MiXCR on the RACE reads. The V and J calls follow TCRdb's processing rather than the paper's. The table lists over 85,000 distinct CDR3 sequences, about 9% of them singletons, with approximately 2% in the top ten. This clonotype was seen repeatedly, ten times or more. Its antigen is still unknown. Germline-derived CDR1 and CDR2 are KGHSH and LQKENI. This CDR3 comprises 15 residues. V lost 3 bases and J lost 5; bases outside the gene matches: 3. Described time point: patch test 2, 6 weeks after DPC sensitization. Documented treatment: therapeutic diphenylcyclopropenone sensitization with weekly scalp DPC.

Sample: whole blood, taken in connection with sensitization to the hapten diphenylcyclopropenone (DPC). The genes are TRBV18 and TRBJ1-5, with 11 bases lining up with TRBD1. This clonotype was sampled from a woman aged 40 to 50 with alopecia areata. Some clones in this sample may be carry-over from other donors' samples. This CDR3 is CASSPRTGGDQPQHF. CDR3 nucleotide sequence: TGTGCCAGCTCACCCAGGACAGGGGGCGATCAGCCCCAGCATTTT.